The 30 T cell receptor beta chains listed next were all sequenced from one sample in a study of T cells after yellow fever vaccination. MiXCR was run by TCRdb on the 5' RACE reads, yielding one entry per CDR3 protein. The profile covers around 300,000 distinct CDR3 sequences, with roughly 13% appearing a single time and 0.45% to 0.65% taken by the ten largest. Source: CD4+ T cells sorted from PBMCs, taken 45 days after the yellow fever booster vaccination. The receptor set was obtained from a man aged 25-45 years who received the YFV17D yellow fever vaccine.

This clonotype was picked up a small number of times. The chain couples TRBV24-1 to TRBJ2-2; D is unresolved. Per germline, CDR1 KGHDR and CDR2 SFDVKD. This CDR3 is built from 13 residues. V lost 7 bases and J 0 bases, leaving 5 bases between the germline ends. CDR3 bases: TGTGCCACCAGGGCCGCGAACACCGGGGAGCTGTTTTTT. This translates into CATRAANTGELFF.

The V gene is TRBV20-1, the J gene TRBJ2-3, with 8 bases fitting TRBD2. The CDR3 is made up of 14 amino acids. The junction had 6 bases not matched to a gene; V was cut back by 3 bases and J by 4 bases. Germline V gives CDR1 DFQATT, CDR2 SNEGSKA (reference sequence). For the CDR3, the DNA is TGCAGTGCTAGGTCCGGGAGGGGCGCAGATACGCAGTATTTT. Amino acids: CSARSGRGADTQYF.

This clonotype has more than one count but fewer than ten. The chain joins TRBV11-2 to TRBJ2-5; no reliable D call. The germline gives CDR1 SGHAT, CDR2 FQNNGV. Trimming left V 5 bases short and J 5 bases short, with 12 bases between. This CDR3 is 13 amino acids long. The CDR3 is CASSAQSFETQYF. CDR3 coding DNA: TGTGCCAGCAGCGCGCAGTCATTTGAGACCCAGTACTTC.

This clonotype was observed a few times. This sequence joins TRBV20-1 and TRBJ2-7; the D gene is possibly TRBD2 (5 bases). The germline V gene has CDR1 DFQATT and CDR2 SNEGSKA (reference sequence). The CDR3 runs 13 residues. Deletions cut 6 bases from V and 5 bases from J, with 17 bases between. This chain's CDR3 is CSAPRGSDHEQYF. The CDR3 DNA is TGCAGTGCCCCCCGAGGGAGTGATCACGAGCAGTACTTC.

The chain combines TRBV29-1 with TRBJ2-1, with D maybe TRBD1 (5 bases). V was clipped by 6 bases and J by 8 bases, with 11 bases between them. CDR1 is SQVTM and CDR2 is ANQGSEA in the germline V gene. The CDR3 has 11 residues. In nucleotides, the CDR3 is TGCAGCGTCAACAGGCCCCATGAGCAGTTCTTC. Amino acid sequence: CSVNRPHEQFF.

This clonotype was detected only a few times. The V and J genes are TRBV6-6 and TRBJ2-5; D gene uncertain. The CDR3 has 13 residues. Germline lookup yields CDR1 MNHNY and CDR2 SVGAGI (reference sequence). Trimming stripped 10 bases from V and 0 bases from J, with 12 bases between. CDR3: CATSPGYQETQYF. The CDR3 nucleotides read TGTGCCACCTCCCCAGGCTACCAAGAGACCCAGTACTTC.

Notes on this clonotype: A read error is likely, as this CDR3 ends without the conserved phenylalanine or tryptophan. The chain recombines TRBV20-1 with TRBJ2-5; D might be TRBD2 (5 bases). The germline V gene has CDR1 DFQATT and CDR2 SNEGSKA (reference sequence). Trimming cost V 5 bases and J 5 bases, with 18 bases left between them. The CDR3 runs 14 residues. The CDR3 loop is CSALRVGKGETQYL. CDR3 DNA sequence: TGCAGTGCTTTGAGGGTGGGGAAAGGGGAGACCCAGTACTTA.

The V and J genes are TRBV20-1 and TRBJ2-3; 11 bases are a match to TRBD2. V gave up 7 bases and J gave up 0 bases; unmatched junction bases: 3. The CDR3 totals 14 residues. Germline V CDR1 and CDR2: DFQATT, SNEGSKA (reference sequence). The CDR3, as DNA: TGCAGTGTGACTAGCGGGACTAGCACAGATACGCAGTATTTT. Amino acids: CSVTSGTSTDTQYF.

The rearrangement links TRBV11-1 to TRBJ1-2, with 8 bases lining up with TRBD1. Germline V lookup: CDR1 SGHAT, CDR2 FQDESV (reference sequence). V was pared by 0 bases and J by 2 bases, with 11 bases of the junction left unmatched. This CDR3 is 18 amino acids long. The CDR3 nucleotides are TGTGCCAGCAGCTTAGCGCGGGGGACAGGCGAGACAAACTATGGCTACACCTTC. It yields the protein CASSLARGTGETNYGYTF.

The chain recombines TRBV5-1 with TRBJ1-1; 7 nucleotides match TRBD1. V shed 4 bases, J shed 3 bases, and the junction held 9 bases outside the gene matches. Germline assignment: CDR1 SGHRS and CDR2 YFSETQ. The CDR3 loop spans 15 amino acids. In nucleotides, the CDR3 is TGCGCCAGCAGCGCCTTAGGGGGCAGGGACACTGAAGCTTTCTTT. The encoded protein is CASSALGGRDTEAFF.

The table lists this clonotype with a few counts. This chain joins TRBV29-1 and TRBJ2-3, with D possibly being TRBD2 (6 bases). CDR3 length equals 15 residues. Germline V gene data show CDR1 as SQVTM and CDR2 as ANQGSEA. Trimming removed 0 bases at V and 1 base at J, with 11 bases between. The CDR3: CSVEDSRGGTDTQYF. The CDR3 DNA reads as TGCAGCGTTGAAGACTCGCGGGGCGGCACAGATACGCAGTATTTT.

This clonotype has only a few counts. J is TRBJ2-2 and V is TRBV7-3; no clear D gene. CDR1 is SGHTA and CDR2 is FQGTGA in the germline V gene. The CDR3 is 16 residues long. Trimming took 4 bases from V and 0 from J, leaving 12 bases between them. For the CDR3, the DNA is TGTGCCAGCAGCTGGATGGGCGGATCGAACACCGGGGAGCTGTTTTTT. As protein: CASSWMGGSNTGELFF.

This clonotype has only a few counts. The CDR3 sequence is CSAYLAGIYQLAKNIQYF. CDR3 DNA sequence: TGCAGTGCTTATCTAGCGGGCATCTACCAACTAGCCAAAAACATTCAGTACTTC. The chain links TRBV20-1 to TRBJ2-4, with 8 bases fitting TRBD2. Germline V gene data show CDR1 as DFQATT and CDR2 as SNEGSKA (reference sequence). The CDR3 is 18 residues long. V lost 5 bases and J lost 0; bases outside the gene matches: 15.

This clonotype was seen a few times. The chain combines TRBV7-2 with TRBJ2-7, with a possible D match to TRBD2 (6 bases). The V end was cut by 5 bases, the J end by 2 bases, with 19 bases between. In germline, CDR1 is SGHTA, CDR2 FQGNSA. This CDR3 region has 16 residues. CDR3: CASSTPPSGGTYEQYF. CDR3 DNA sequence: TGTGCCAGCAGCACGCCCCCTTCTGGGGGGACCTACGAGCAGTACTTC.

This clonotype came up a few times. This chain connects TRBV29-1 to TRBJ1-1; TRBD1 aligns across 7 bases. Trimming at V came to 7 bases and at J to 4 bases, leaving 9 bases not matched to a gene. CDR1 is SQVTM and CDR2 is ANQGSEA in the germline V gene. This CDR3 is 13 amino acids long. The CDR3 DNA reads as TGCAGCGGTTACAGGGGTCGAGGCACTGAAGCTTTCTTT. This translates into CSGYRGRGTEAFF.

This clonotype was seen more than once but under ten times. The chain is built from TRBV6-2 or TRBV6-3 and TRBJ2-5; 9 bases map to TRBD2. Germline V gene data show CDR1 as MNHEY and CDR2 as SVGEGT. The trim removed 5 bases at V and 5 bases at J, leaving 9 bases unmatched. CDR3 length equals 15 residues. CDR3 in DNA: TGTGCCAGCAGTCCCTGGACTAGCGTAAAGGAGACCCAGTACTTC. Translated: CASSPWTSVKETQYF.

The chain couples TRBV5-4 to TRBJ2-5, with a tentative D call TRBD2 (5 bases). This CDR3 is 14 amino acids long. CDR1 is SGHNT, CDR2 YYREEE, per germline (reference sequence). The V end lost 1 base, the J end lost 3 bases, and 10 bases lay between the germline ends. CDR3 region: CASSLFVGEETQYF. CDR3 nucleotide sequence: TGTGCCAGCAGCTTGTTCGTCGGGGAAGAGACCCAGTACTTC. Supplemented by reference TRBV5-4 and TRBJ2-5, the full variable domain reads ETGVTQSPTHLIKTRGQQVTLRCSSQSGHNTVSWYQQALGQGPQFIFQYYREEENGRGNFPPRFSGLQFPNYSSELNVNALELDDSALYLCASSLFVGEETQYFGPGTRLLVL.

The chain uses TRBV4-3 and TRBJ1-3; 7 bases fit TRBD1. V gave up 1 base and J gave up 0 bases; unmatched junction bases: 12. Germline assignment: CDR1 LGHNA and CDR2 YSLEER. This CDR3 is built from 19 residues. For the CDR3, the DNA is TGCGCCAGCAGCCAAGGGCCTCCGGGACAGCAAAACTCTGGAAACACCATATATTTT. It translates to CASSQGPPGQQNSGNTIYF.

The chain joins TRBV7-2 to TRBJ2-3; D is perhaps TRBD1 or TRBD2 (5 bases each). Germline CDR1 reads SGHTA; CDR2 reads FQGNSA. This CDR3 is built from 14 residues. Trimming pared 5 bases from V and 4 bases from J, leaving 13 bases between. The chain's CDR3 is CASSPTWGPDTQYF. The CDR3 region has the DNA TGTGCCAGCAGCCCCACGTGGGGACCAGATACGCAGTATTTT.

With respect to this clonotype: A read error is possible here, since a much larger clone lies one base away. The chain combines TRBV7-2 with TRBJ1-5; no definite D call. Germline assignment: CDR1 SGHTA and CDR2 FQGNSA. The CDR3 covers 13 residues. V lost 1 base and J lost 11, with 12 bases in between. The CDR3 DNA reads TGTGCCAGCAGCTTAGAGGTTTCACAGACCCAGCATTTT. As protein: CASSLEVSQTQHF.

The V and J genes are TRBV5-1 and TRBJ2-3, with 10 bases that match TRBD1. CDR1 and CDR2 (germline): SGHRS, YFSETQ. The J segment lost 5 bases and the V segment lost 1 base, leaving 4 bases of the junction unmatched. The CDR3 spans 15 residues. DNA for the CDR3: TGCGCCAGCAGCTTGCTGACAGGGGGCATAGATACGCAGTATTTT. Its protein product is CASSLLTGGIDTQYF.

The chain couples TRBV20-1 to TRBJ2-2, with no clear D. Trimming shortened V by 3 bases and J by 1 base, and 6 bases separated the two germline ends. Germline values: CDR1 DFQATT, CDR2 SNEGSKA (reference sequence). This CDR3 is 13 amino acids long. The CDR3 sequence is CSARGGNTGELFF. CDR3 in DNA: TGCAGTGCTAGGGGCGGGAACACCGGGGAGCTGTTTTTT.

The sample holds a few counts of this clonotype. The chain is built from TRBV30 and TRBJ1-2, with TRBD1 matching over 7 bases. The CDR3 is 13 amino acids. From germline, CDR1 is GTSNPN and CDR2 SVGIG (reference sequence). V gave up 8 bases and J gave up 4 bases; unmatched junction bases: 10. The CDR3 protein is CALTQGNRYGYTF. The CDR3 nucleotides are TGTGCCCTTACACAGGGGAACCGCTATGGCTACACCTTC.

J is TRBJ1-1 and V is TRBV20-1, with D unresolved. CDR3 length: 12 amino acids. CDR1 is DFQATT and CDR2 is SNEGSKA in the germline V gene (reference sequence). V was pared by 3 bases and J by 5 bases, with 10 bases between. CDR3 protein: CSARAQRTEAFF. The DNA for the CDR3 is TGCAGTGCTAGGGCTCAGAGGACTGAAGCTTTCTTT.

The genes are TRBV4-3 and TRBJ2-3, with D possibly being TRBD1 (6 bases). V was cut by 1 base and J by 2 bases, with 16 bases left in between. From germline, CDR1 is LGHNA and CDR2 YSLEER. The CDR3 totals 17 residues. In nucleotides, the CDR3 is TGCGCCAGCAGCCAAGTGGGAACAGGGCTAGCCACAGATACGCAGTATTTT. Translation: CASSQVGTGLATDTQYF.

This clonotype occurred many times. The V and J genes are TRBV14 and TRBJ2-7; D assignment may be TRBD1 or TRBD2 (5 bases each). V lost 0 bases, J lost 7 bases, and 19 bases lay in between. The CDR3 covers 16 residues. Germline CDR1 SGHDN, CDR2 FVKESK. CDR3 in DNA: TGTGCCAGCAGCCAAGATACAGGACTCCCACTAAGGGAGCAGTACTTC. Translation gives CASSQDTGLPLREQYF.

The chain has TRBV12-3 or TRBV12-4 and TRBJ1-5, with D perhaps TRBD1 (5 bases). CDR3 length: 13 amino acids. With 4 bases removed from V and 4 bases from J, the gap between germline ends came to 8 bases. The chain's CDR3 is CASSYDRNQPQHF. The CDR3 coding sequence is TGTGCCAGCAGTTATGACAGAAATCAGCCCCAGCATTTT.

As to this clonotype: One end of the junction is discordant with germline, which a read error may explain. The CDR3 here is CSARDGVSANYGYTF. The CDR3 nucleotides are TGCAGTGCCAGAGACGGCGTCTCGGCTAACTATGGCTACACCTTC. The chain is built from TRBV20-1 and TRBJ1-2; no firm D call. Germline V gene sequence: CDR1 DFQATT, CDR2 SNEGSKA (reference sequence). The CDR3 runs to 15 residues.

CDR3 loop: CAISDRRYSNQPQHF. The DNA of the CDR3 is TGTGCCATCAGTGACCGTCGGTATAGCAATCAGCCCCAGCATTTT. The J gene is TRBJ1-5, the V gene TRBV10-3; D unresolved. CDR1 and CDR2 from the germline V gene are ENHRY and SYGVKD. This CDR3 contains 15 residues. Trimming pared 3 bases from V and 0 bases from J, leaving 9 bases between.

In nucleotides, the CDR3 is TGTGCCAGCCGGGGGGCTGGCGGGCGGGCGGCTAGTGAGCAGTTCTTC. Translation gives CASRGAGGRAASEQFF. This rearrangement joins TRBV6-2 or TRBV6-3 to TRBJ2-1, with D perhaps matching TRBD2 (7 bases). Germline assignment: CDR1 MNHEY and CDR2 SVGEGT. V dropped 8 bases and J dropped 9 bases, with 26 bases sitting between them. CDR3 length: 16 amino acids.